Below, 15 T cell receptor beta chains from the same sample are listed, as sequenced in a study of T-cell memory formation after mild COVID-19 (dated by TCRdb to the early 2020s). Receptor amplification or capture employed 5' RACE. The instrument was an Illumina NovaSeq 6000. In-frame beta chains were kept once TCRdb had trimmed the public reads at Q25 with fastp and called clones with MiXCR. Each CDR3 protein appears once, grouped with its most common genes and DNA. This sample comprises roughly 130,000 distinct CDR3 sequences, 15% to 20% of them detected only once. The ten most abundant clones make up 5.2% of the sample. The sample taken for sequencing was PBMCs or a T cell subset sorted from them (not recorded which). These receptors originate from a man between 18 and 29 years old who had mild COVID-19 (a few samples of this study predate the infection). The sample titles of this study are shuffled in the database, so cell type and time point are left out; the donor was told from shared clones.

The sample holds many counts of this clonotype. The CDR3 sequence: CASSLGPERGGELFF. As DNA, the CDR3 is TGTGCCAGCAGCTTAGGCCCCGAAAGGGGTGGGGAGCTGTTTTTT. The chain recombines TRBV5-6 with TRBJ2-2; possible D gene TRBD1, 5 bases. Trimming pared 2 bases from V and 8 bases from J, leaving 16 bases between. CDR3 size: 15 residues. Germline values: CDR1 SGHDT, CDR2 YYEEEE.

The V and J genes are TRBV25-1 and TRBJ1-2; possible D gene TRBD1, 5 bases. Germline V gene sequence: CDR1 MGHDK, CDR2 SYGVNS. The ends were cut back, 2 bases at V and 4 bases at J, with 11 bases in the middle. The CDR3 spans 14 residues. The CDR3 DNA reads as TGTGCCAGCAGTGAACGGGGGACTGTCTATGGCTACACCTTC. It is translated as CASSERGTVYGYTF.

The V and J genes are TRBV5-6 and TRBJ2-1; D uncertain. This CDR3 is 11 amino acids long. The ends were cut back, 3 bases at V and 12 bases at J, with 10 bases in the middle. CDR1 and CDR2 from the germline V gene are SGHDT and YYEEEE. The CDR3 spells CASSSGPGQFF. In DNA, the CDR3 is TGTGCCAGCAGCTCCGGGCCAGGGCAGTTCTTC.

The chain joins TRBV6-6 to TRBJ2-1; TRBD1 or TRBD2 may be the D gene (5 bases each). The CDR3 is made up of 14 amino acids. The V end lost 6 bases, the J end lost 5 bases, and 14 bases lay between the germline ends. Looked up from germline, CDR1 is MNHNY and CDR2 is SVGAGI (reference sequence). CDR3 protein: CASSRGTSDNEQFF. DNA for the CDR3: TGTGCCAGCAGCCGAGGGACGTCTGACAATGAGCAGTTCTTC.

This chain joins TRBV5-1 and TRBJ1-1, with a weak D call TRBD1 (6 bases). Per germline, CDR1 SGHRS and CDR2 YFSETQ. Between the trimmed V and J ends, which lost 3 bases and 0 bases, there was a span of 15 bases. The CDR3 runs 16 residues. The CDR3 coding sequence is TGCGCCAGCAGCTCGGCGGGGGGCAGAATGAACACTGAAGCTTTCTTT. It is translated as CASSSAGGRMNTEAFF.

This clonotype appeared a few times. The V call is TRBV28, the J call TRBJ1-1; D is possibly TRBD1 (5 bases). Trimming shortened V by 3 bases and J by 11 bases, and 13 bases separated the two germline ends. CDR1 and CDR2 from the germline V gene are MDHEN and SYDVKM. CDR3 length equals 12 residues. CDR3 loop: CASSFGARSAFF. In nucleotides, the CDR3 is TGTGCCAGCAGTTTTGGGGCCCGATCGGCTTTCTTT.

Here the CDR3 reads CASSYQGGGTEAFF. CDR3 bases: TGTGCCAGCAGTTATCAGGGGGGAGGCACTGAAGCTTTCTTT. The V and J genes are TRBV6-6 and TRBJ1-1; TRBD1 matches at 7 bases. Germline V gene lookup returns CDR1 MNHNY and CDR2 SVGAGI (reference sequence). V lost 3 bases to trimming and J lost 4 bases; unmatched junction nucleotides: 5. The CDR3 is 14 residues long.

On this clonotype itself: The junction shows a germline mismatch at one end, possibly a read error. The gene calls are TRBV12-3 or TRBV12-4 and TRBJ2-3; no definite D call. This CDR3 comprises 13 residues. The CDR3 reads CASRIWDADTQYF. Written as DNA, the CDR3 is TGTGCCAGCAGGATTTGGGATGCAGATACGCAGTACTTT.

This clonotype was detected a few times. The genes are TRBV11-3 and TRBJ2-2, with TRBD1 matching 7 bases. The CDR3 totals 16 residues. CDR1 SGHNT and CDR2 YENEEA come from the germline V gene. Losses at the gene ends were 1 base for V and 6 bases for J; bases not matched to a gene: 8. DNA for the CDR3: TGTGCCAGCAGCTTAGGCCCTGAAAGGGGGCCCGGGGAGCTGTTTTTT. Protein: CASSLGPERGPGELFF. The variable domain in full, completed from reference TRBV11-3 and TRBJ2-2, reads EAGVVQSPRYKIIEKKQPVAFWCNPISGHNTLYWYLQNLGQGPELLIRYENEEAVDDSQLPKDRFSAERLKGVDSTLKIQPAELGDSAVYLCASSLGPERGPGELFFGEGSRLTVL.

This clonotype came up a few times. This chain connects TRBV5-1 to TRBJ2-5; D gene ambiguous. The CDR3 consists of 14 residues. CDR1 is SGHRS, CDR2 YFSETQ, per germline. The germline V and J ends were trimmed by 2 bases and 4 bases, with 12 bases remaining between them. As DNA, the CDR3 is TGCGCCAGCAGCTTTCCCCCATCCGGAGAGACCCAGTACTTC. Protein product: CASSFPPSGETQYF.

This clonotype was picked up a small number of times. The chain employs TRBV20-1 and TRBJ2-1; no firm D call. This CDR3 spans 14 amino acids. Germline lookup yields CDR1 DFQATT and CDR2 SNEGSKA (reference sequence). The V end lost 2 bases, the J end lost 3 bases, and 11 bases lay between the germline ends. The CDR3 region is CSARKFQDYNEQFF. CDR3 nucleotide sequence: TGCAGTGCTAGAAAGTTCCAGGACTACAATGAGCAGTTCTTC.

This clonotype occurred many times. V and J are TRBV5-1 and TRBJ2-1; 8 nucleotides align to TRBD1. Trimming removed 4 bases from V and 7 bases from J; junction bases left unmatched: 10. Germline V gene sequence: CDR1 SGHRS, CDR2 YFSETQ. The CDR3 covers 15 residues. CDR3 loop: CASSLTGALENEQFF. The CDR3 coding sequence is TGCGCCAGCAGCCTGACAGGGGCCCTCGAGAATGAGCAGTTCTTC.

This clonotype occurred a few times. This chain links TRBV7-9 with TRBJ1-1, with D perhaps TRBD1 (5 bases). Deletions cut 5 bases from V and 2 bases from J, with 9 bases between. Germline V gives CDR1 SEHNR, CDR2 FQNEAQ (reference sequence). The CDR3 contains 13 residues. The CDR3 coding sequence is TGTGCCAGCAGCATTGACAGAAACACTGAAGCTTTCTTT. Encoded protein: CASSIDRNTEAFF.

The rearrangement links TRBV6-2 or TRBV6-3 to TRBJ1-5; no clear D. CDR3 length equals 12 residues. CDR1 and CDR2 from the germline V gene are MNHEY and SVGEGT. The V gene lost 5 bases and the J gene lost 6 bases, with 8 bases spanning the gap. The CDR3 is CASSPGSQPQHF. The DNA for the CDR3 is TGTGCCAGCAGTCCCGGGAGTCAGCCCCAGCATTTT.

The chain links TRBV18 to TRBJ2-3; 9 bases fit TRBD1. Germline V CDR1 and CDR2: KGHSH, LQKENI. J lost 0 bases, V lost 5 bases, and 6 bases had no gene match. This CDR3 is built from 16 residues. The CDR3 protein is CASSNRGPTSTDTQYF. In DNA form, the CDR3 reads TGTGCCAGCTCAAACAGGGGGCCGACTAGCACAGATACGCAGTATTTT.